The rows below give T cell receptor beta chains drawn from one sample of a study of blood T cell repertoires in COVID-19. Libraries were prepared by immunoSEQ multiplex PCR; TCRdb keeps only in-frame clonotypes and omits some of them. Seen here are some 310,000 clones, around 86% observed once, and the top ten hold 1%. The material sequenced was peripheral blood. These receptors were obtained from a man aged 45-65 years with active or convalescent COVID-19. The CDR3 runs from the conserved cysteine through the conserved F or W. A D gene is named only where the DNA matches it firmly. Only some rows state a clone size, as once, few, many or a class for expanded clones.

clone_size	v_call	d_call	j_call	cdr3_aa	cdr3_nt
NA	TRBV7-2	TRBD2	TRBJ2-3	CASSPELAARGTQYF	TGTGCCAGCAGCCCTGAACTAGCGGCTCGGGGGACGCAGTATTTT
NA	TRBV10-1	NA	TRBJ2-1	CASSESSGNNEQFF	TGCGCCAGCAGTGAGTCATCGGGGAACAATGAGCAGTTCTTC
once	TRBV28	TRBD1	TRBJ1-1	CASSPRQGAGTEAFF	TGTGCCAGCAGTCCCCGACAGGGGGCGGGCACTGAAGCTTTCTTT
NA	TRBV11-2	TRBD1	TRBJ1-4	CASSLDRGATNEKLFF	TGTGCCAGCAGTTTAGACAGGGGTGCAACTAATGAAAAACTGTTTTTT
NA	TRBV6-5	TRBD1	TRBJ1-6	CASSYSNTGDSPLHF	TGTGCCAGCAGTTACTCGAACACAGGGGATTCACCCCTCCACTTT
NA	TRBV28	TRBD2	TRBJ2-1	CALSSYSGGHYNEQFF	TGTGCCCTCAGCTCGTATAGCGGGGGACATTACAATGAGCAGTTCTTC
many	TRBV5-1	TRBD1	TRBJ2-7	CASSLTGAYEQYF	TGCGCCAGCAGCTTAACAGGGGCCTACGAGCAGTACTTC
NA	TRBV6-6	TRBD2	TRBJ2-3	CASIIGGGGTDTQYF	TGTGCCAGCATTATCGGCGGGGGTGGCACAGATACGCAGTATTTT
NA	TRBV29-1	NA	TRBJ1-2	CSVTGDTTRGYTF	TGCAGCGTCACCGGGGACACGACAAGGGGCTACACCTTC
NA	TRBV2	NA	TRBJ2-1	CASRVGLLLYNEQFF	TGTGCCAGCAGAGTCGGACTACTCCTCTACAATGAGCAGTTCTTC
NA	TRBV7-9	NA	TRBJ2-1	CASSLAFGPAQGFF	TGTGCCAGCAGCTTAGCGTTTGGGCCAGCCCAGGGGTTCTTC
once	TRBV6-5	NA	TRBJ2-5	CASKPYEEETQYF	TGTGCCAGCAAACCTTATGAGGAAGAGACCCAGTACTTC
NA	TRBV28	NA	TRBJ1-5	CASWGLQDPVGNQPQHF	TGTGCCAGTTGGGGGCTACAGGACCCGGTGGGCAATCAGCCCCAGCATTTT
NA	TRBV9	TRBD2	TRBJ2-2	CASSLGLAGGYGELFF	TGTGCCAGCAGCCTGGGACTAGCGGGAGGGTACGGGGAGCTGTTTTTT
NA	TRBV3-1/TRBV3-2	TRBD2	TRBJ2-2	CASSLGTGGHTGELFF	TGTGCCAGCAGCCTGGGGACGGGGGGACACACCGGGGAGCTGTTTTTT
NA	TRBV29-1	TRBD1	TRBJ1-6	CSDAGTGAPYNSPLHF	TGCAGCGACGCAGGGACAGGCGCTCCCTATAATTCACCCCTCCACTTT
NA	TRBV6-1	NA	TRBJ1-2	CASSETVLYGYTF	TGTGCCAGCAGTGAAACAGTCCTCTATGGCTACACCTTC
NA	TRBV18	TRBD1	TRBJ2-7	CASSRTGGSYEQYF	TGTGCCAGCTCACGTACAGGGGGCTCCTACGAGCAGTACTTC
NA	TRBV6-5	TRBD1	TRBJ1-6	CASTETGGLNSPLHF	TGTGCCAGCACCGAGACAGGGGGGCTTAATTCACCCCTCCACTTT
NA	TRBV18	NA	TRBJ2-3	CASSQRASTDTQYF	TGTGCCAGCTCACAGCGGGCCAGCACAGATACGCAGTATTTT
NA	TRBV11-2	NA	TRBJ2-3	CASSSGSRASTDTQYF	TGTGCCAGCAGCTCCGGGTCCCGAGCTAGCACAGATACGCAGTATTTT
NA	TRBV18	TRBD1	TRBJ2-2	CASSPRTGGANTGELFF	TGTGCCAGCTCACCAAGGACAGGGGGCGCGAACACCGGGGAGCTGTTTTTT
NA	TRBV15	NA	TRBJ1-1	CATKRGAGTAFF	TGTGCCACCAAGAGAGGCGCCGGCACGGCTTTCTTT
NA	TRBV27	NA	TRBJ1-2	CASSLSGSHYGYTF	TGTGCCAGCAGTTTATCTGGCAGTCACTATGGCTACACCTTC
few	TRBV29-1	NA	TRBJ1-2	CSVVEISGYGYTF	TGCAGCGTTGTGGAGATATCTGGGTATGGCTACACCTTC
NA	TRBV7-9	NA	TRBJ2-1	CASSVNREAGYNEQFF	TGTGCCAGCAGCGTAAACAGGGAAGCAGGATACAATGAGCAGTTCTTC
NA	TRBV24-1	TRBD2	TRBJ2-5	CATSGVAGGQETQYF	TGTGCCACCAGTGGGGTAGCGGGGGGGCAAGAGACCCAGTACTTC
NA	TRBV4-3	TRBD1	TRBJ1-1	CASSQDRGPNTEAFF	TGCGCCAGCAGCCAGGACAGGGGCCCCAACACTGAAGCTTTCTTT
NA	TRBV9	TRBD1	TRBJ2-3	CASSVGTGVEVGTQYF	TGTGCCAGCAGCGTGGGGACAGGGGTCGAAGTCGGTACGCAGTATTTT
once	TRBV6-6	TRBD1	TRBJ1-2	CASSLIYGGQGGGYTF	TGTGCCAGCAGTCTCATCTATGGGGGACAGGGGGGGGGCTACACCTTC
few	TRBV18	NA	TRBJ2-7	CASSQGLNYEQYF	TGTGCCAGCTCACAGGGACTCAACTACGAGCAGTACTTC
few	TRBV4-1	NA	TRBJ1-1	CASSQDRITGRDLVSFF	TGCGCCAGCAGCCAAGATAGGATAACAGGCCGAGATCTGGTATCTTTCTTT
NA	TRBV19	NA	TRBJ2-4	CASSLRVDLAKNIQYF	TGTGCCAGTAGTTTGAGGGTAGACTTAGCCAAAAACATTCAGTACTTC